The 2 T cell receptor beta chains below were found in one sample sequenced in a study of T cell repertoires in cytomegalovirus infection. Their antigen targets remain unknown. TCRdb fed the reads into MiXCR, producing one record per CDR3 protein. The sample contains approximately 770,000 distinct CDR3 sequences, 29% of which appear only once. Sample: cultured CD8+ T cells from PBMCs, taken from culture after CMV antigen stimulation. The source of these receptors is a human donor in good health (CMV status not recorded). Some clones in this sample may be carry-over from other donors' samples.

This clonotype was seen more than once but under ten times. The chain joins TRBV6-6 to TRBJ2-7; the match to TRBD1 covers 7 bases. This CDR3 region has 16 residues. Losses at the gene ends were 7 bases for V and 4 bases for J; bases not matched to a gene: 16. Germline CDR1 is MNHNY and CDR2 is SVGAGI (reference sequence). The CDR3 DNA reads TGTGCCAGCACCTTAACCCCCGAGACAGGGTGGTACGAGCAGTACGTC. Its translation is CASTLTPETGWYEQYV.

This clonotype showed up just a few times. In DNA, the CDR3 is TGTGCCAGCAGCTTTAGGCATGGTAACACTGAAGCTTTCTTT. Amino acid sequence: CASSFRHGNTEAFF. The rearrangement joins TRBV5-5 to TRBJ1-1; D gene uncertain. The length of the CDR3 is 14 residues. With 2 bases removed from V and 2 bases from J, the gap between germline ends came to 10 bases. CDR1 SGHKS and CDR2 YYEKEE come from the germline V gene (reference sequence).